Included here is one T cell receptor (beta chain) sequence, with context. Its antigen is not known. Amplification used 60 Vbeta primers and 13 Jbeta primers. Sequencing used immunoSEQ multiplex PCR; TCRdb keeps in-frame clones, though not all of them. The sample carries some 91,000 clones, approximately 80% recorded once. These data are taken from a study of cytomegalovirus exposure and HLA in healthy donors. Regarding the study as a whole: Most TCR beta V segments were productive about 87% or about 30% of the time in an earlier analysis. Most CMV-associated TCR beta chains appeared HLA-restricted in a later analysis.

V shed 6 bases and J shed 2 bases, with 14 bases lying between them. Germline V gene sequence: CDR1 MNHEY, CDR2 SVGAGI. The CDR3 has 15 residues. Sequencing was performed on PBMCs. V gene TRBV6-5 combines with J gene TRBJ1-5; D may be TRBD1 (6 bases). The receptor was derived from a man aged 35 to 55 in good health and CMV-seronegative. DNA of the CDR3: TGTGCCAGCAGCTTAGGGGGTGGAGGCAATCAGCCCCAGCATTTT. Translating it yields CASSLGGGGNQPQHF.